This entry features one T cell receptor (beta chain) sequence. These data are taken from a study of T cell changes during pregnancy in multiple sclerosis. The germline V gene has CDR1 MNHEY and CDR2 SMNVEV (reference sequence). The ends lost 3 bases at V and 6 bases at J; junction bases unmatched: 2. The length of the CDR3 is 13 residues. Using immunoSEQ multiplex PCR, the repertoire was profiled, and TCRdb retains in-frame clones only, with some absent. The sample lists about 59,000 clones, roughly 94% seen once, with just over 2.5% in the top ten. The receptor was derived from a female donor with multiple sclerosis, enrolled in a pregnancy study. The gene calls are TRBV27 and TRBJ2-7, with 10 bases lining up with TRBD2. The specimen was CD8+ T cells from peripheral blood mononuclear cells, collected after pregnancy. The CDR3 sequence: CASSLGLASEQYF. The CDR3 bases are TGTGCCAGCAGTTTGGGACTAGCGAGCGAGCAGTACTTC.